One and the same sample provided the 5 T cell receptor beta chains below, sequenced in a study of radiation and T cells in renal cell carcinoma. Assay: immunoSEQ multiplex PCR; the TCRdb copy retains only in-frame clones and omits some. This sample has 120,000 to 150,000 clones; less than 90% occur once, and the top ten carry less than 20%. As to time point: blood 4 weeks post-SBRT, at nephrectomy. As for treatment: 15 Gy SBRT to primary tumor, nephrectomy 4 weeks later. Sequenced here: blood, sampled from a patient whose treatment included radiotherapy and nephrectomy. The receptors were gathered from a woman aged 45-60 years with renal cell carcinoma.

The DNA of the CDR3 is TGTGCCAGCAGCAGACACGGGACGGGTAGCACAGATACGCAGTATTTT. It codes for CASSRHGTGSTDTQYF. V gene TRBV5-4 combines with J gene TRBJ2-3, with D possibly being TRBD1 or TRBD2 (5 bases each). With 4 bases removed from V and 0 bases from J, the gap between germline ends came to 15 bases. The CDR3 is 16 amino acids. Germline CDR1 is SGHNT and CDR2 is YYREEE (reference sequence).

This clone was counted a single time. The V and J genes are TRBV7-9 and TRBJ2-1; D is unresolved. V was trimmed by 1 base and J by 2 bases, leaving 3 bases between them. The CDR3 spans 13 residues. CDR1 and CDR2 from the germline V gene are SEHNR and FQNEAQ (reference sequence). The CDR3 nucleotides are TGTGCCAGCAGCTTAGACGCCTACAATGAGCAGTTCTTC. Its protein is CASSLDAYNEQFF.

The chain is built from TRBV5-6 and TRBJ2-3; D unclear. CDR1 and CDR2 from the germline V gene are SGHDT and YYEEEE. The CDR3 covers 13 residues. V was clipped by 0 bases and J by 3 bases, with 5 bases between them. The CDR3 here is CASSLGPTDTQYF. As DNA, the CDR3 is TGTGCCAGCAGCTTGGGACCGACAGATACGCAGTATTTT. Drawing the rest from reference TRBV5-6 and TRBJ2-3, the complete variable domain is DAGVTQSPTHLIKTRGQQVTLRCSPKSGHDTVSWYQQALGQGPQFIFQYYEEEERQRGNFPDRFSGHQFPNYSSELNVNALLLGDSALYLCASSLGPTDTQYFGPGTRLTVL.

The chain uses TRBV19 and TRBJ2-2, with 8 nucleotides matching TRBD1. Germline loops: CDR1 LNHDA, CDR2 SQIVND (reference sequence). The V gene end was trimmed by 5 bases and the J gene end by 4 bases; junction bases not matched to a gene: 9. There are 16 residues in the CDR3. The CDR3 DNA follows: TGTGCCAGTAGTTCCGGACAGGGTCGAGGCACCGGGGAGCTGTTTTTT. This sequence encodes CASSSGQGRGTGELFF. The entire variable domain, with the rest obtained from reference TRBV19 and TRBJ2-2, is as follows: DGGITQSPKYLFRKEGQNVTLSCEQNLNHDAMYWYRQDPGQGLRLIYYSQIVNDFQKGDIAEGYSVSREKKESFPLTVTSAQKNPTAFYLCASSSGQGRGTGELFFGEGSRLTVL.

This rearrangement joins TRBV7-9 to TRBJ1-1, with 8 bases lining up with TRBD1. V dropped 5 bases and J dropped 0; count of bases not matched to a gene: 8. Germline-derived CDR1 and CDR2 are SEHNR and FQNEAQ (reference sequence). This CDR3 region has 16 residues. The CDR3 nucleotides are TGTGCCAGCAGCCCCACAGGGGGAGTCATGAACACTGAAGCTTTCTTT. Translated: CASSPTGGVMNTEAFF.